This T cell receptor (beta chain) emerged from a study of radiotherapy plus CTLA-4 blockade in lung cancer. Overall study results and limits: Clones derived from tumor TCRs expanded in blood after radiotherapy plus ipilimumab. In blood, early T cell clone dynamics reportedly predicted response best, together with interferon-beta.

CTLA-4 blockade with ipilimumab, together with focal radiation, was given to patients with chemo-refractory metastatic non-small-cell lung cancer. Germline-derived CDR1 and CDR2 are SGHRS and YFSETQ. With 0 bases clipped from V and 4 bases from J, the junction kept 3 bases outside the gene matches. The CDR3 totals 15 residues. In the case of this clone: As yet, its antigen is unknown.

The repertoire was sequenced with immunoSEQ multiplex PCR; TCRdb's copy has only in-frame clones and lacks some. The table shows about 73,000 clones, with around 86% occurring only once. The sequencing here drew on peripheral blood, taken from a patient treated with radiotherapy plus ipilimumab. The source is a human donor with non-small cell lung cancer that progressed on radiotherapy plus ipilimumab. The V gene is TRBV5-1, the J gene TRBJ2-2, with TRBD2 matching over 7 bases. The CDR3 DNA sequence: TGCGCCAGCAGCTTGGACACGGGGGGCACCGGGGAGCTGTTTTTT. Protein product: CASSLDTGGTGELFF.